The clone carrying this T cell receptor beta chain was counted at least ten times. J was trimmed by 7 bases and V by 10 bases; bases with no gene match: 10. The CDR3 has 14 residues. The sample originates from a study of read filtering for tumor transcriptome and immune sequencing. As for the study in general: Patients were 17 to 20 male and some 13 female, mean age 65.9 years, range 47 to 80. RNA-seq yielded only roughly 75 to 1,300 TCR reads, IR-seq about 4 to 10.27 million.

Molecular barcoded adaptors covering alpha/delta and beta/gamma chains were used on roughly 400 ng RNA. TCRdb reanalysed the reads using MiXCR and keeps one entry per CDR3 protein. The sample contains tens of thousands of distinct CDR3 sequences, roughly 19% of which appear only once. The sequence came from a donor over 35 with multiple myeloma. The chain carries TRBV12-3 or TRBV12-4 and TRBJ2-2; 9 nucleotides agree with TRBD2. The sequenced sample was a population of CD138-negative cells sorted from bone marrow. CDR3 region: CATEVAGGSGELFF. DNA of the CDR3: TGTGCCACCGAAGTGGCGGGGGGGAGCGGGGAGCTGTTTTTT.